This TCR beta chain appears in the sequencing data of a study of blood T cells in healthy people across ages. Across the study: About one barcoded beta molecule per two T cells was captured by template switching.

Looked up from germline, CDR1 is SGHVS and CDR2 is FNYEAQ. The V and J ends lost 5 bases and 1 base, in that order; junction bases with no gene match: 4. The length of the CDR3 is 14 residues. General study results and limits: Observed TCR beta diversity per million T cells went down as age went up. This fall followed a roughly linear course with age. The authors considered diversity estimates from one million T cells to be underestimates.

The table lists this clonotype with a count of one. Its specificity is unknown. The authors ran a second PCR of 7 to 11 cycles using a sample-barcoded 5' primer and a J-beta primer mix. TCRdb independently ran MiXCR on the 5' RACE reads; one entry per CDR3 protein. The table has about 800,000 distinct CDR3 sequences, 55% to 70% seen once; the top ten hold about 20%. Sequences were obtained from blood. The source is a man aged 30-40 years in good health. The chain couples TRBV7-6 to TRBJ1-1; 7 nucleotides match TRBD1. The CDR3, as DNA: TGTGCCAGCAGCAAAACAGGGGCGAACACTGAAGCTTTCTTT. Translated: CASSKTGANTEAFF.